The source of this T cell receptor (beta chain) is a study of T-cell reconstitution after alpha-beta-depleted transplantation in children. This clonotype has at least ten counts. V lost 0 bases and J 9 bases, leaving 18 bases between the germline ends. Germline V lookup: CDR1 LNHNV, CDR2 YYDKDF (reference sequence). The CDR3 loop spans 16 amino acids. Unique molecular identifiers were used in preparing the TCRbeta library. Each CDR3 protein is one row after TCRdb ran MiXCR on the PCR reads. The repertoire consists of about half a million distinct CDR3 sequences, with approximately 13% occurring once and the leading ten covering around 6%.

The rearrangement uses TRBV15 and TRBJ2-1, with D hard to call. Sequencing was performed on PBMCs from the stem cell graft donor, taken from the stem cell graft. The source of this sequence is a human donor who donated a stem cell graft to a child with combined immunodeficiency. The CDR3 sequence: CATSRDPLWAGSEQFF. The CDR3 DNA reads TGTGCCACCAGCAGAGACCCCCTGTGGGCCGGTAGTGAGCAGTTCTTC.